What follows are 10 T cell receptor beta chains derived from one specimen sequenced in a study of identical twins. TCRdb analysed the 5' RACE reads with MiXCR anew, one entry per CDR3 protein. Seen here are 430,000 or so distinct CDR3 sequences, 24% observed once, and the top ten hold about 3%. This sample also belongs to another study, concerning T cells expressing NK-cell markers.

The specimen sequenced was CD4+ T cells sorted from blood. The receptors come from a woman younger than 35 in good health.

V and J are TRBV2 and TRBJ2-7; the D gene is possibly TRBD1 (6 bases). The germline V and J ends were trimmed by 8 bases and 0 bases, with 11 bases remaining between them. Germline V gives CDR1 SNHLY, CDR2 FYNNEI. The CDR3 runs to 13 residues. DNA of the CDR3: TGTGCCAGCGGGGACAACTACTCCTACGAGCAGTACTTC. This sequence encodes CASGDNYSYEQYF. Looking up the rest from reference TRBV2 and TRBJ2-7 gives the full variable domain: EPEVTQTPSHQVTQMGQEVILRCVPISNHLYFYWYRQILGQKVEFLVSFYNNEISEKSEIFDDQFSVERPDGSNFTLKIRSTKLEDSAMYFCASGDNYSYEQYFGPGTRLTVT.

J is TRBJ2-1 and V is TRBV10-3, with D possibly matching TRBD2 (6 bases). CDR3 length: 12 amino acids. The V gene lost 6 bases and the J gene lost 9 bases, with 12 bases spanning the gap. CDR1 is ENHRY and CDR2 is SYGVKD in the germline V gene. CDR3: CAISETRREQFF. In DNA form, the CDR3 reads TGTGCCATCAGCGAGACTAGACGTGAGCAGTTCTTC.

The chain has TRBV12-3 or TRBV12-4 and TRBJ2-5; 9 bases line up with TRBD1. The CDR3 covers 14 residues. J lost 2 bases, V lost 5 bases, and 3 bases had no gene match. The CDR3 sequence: CASSDRGGQETQYF. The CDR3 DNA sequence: TGTGCCAGCAGTGACAGGGGGGGACAAGAGACCCAGTACTTC.

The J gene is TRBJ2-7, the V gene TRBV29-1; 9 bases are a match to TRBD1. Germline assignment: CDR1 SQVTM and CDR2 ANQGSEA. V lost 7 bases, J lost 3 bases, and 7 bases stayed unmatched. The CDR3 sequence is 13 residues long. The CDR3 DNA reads TGCAGCGGGGGAGGACAGGGGAACTACGAGCAGTACTTC. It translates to CSGGGQGNYEQYF.

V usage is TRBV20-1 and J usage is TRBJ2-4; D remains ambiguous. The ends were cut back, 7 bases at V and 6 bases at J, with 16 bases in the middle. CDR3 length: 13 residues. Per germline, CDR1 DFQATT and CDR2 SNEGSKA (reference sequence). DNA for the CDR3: TGCAGTGTAAAGGGCTCGGACGGAAACATTCAGTACTTC. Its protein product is CSVKGSDGNIQYF.

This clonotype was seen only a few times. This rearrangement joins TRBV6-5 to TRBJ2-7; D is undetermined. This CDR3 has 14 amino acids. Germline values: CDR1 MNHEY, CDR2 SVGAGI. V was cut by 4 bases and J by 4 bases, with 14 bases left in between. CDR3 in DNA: TGTGCCAGCAGTTCTGGACCCGGCCCATACGAGCAGTACTTC. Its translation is CASSSGPGPYEQYF.

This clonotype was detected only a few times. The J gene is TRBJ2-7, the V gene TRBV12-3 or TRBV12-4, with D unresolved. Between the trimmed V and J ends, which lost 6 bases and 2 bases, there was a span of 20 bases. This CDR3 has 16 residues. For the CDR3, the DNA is TGTGCCAGCAGCCCGGGTGCTCATACAGTAGCCTACGAGCAGTACTTC. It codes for CASSPGAHTVAYEQYF.

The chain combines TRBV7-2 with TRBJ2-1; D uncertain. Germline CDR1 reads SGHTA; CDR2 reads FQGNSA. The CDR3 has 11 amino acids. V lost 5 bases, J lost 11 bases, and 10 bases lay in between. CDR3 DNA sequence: TGTGCCAGCAGCCCACACACGAAGCAGTTCTTC. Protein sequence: CASSPHTKQFF.

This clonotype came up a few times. The CDR3 bases are TGTGCCTGGAGACTCTTTCCGAACACTGAAGCTTTCTTT. Protein: CAWRLFPNTEAFF. The chain has TRBV30 and TRBJ1-1; D is unresolved. The germline V gene has CDR1 GTSNPN and CDR2 SVGIG (reference sequence). The CDR3 has 13 residues. V lost 3 bases and J lost 1, with 9 bases in between.

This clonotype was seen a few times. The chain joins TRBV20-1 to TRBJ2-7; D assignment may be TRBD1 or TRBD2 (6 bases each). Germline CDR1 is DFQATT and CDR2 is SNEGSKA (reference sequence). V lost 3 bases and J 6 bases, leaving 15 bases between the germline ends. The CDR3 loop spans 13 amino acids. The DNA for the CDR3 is TGCAGTGCTAGTCATGGGGGGCCGAGCGAGCAGTACTTC. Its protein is CSASHGGPSEQYF.